The present TCR beta chain was sequenced within a study of T-cell reconstitution after alpha-beta-depleted transplantation in children. This clonotype was detected ten times or more. Its antigen is unidentified. V was shortened by 6 bases and J by 1 base, with 9 bases between the two germline ends. Germline values: CDR1 MNHEY, CDR2 SVGEGT. The length of the CDR3 is 13 residues. Study-wide results and limits: Surviving recipient T cells and thymic progenitors produced the high day-60 TCRbeta diversity seen in some patients. Reported findings indicate that, about two months after transplant, alpha-beta T cells came from several hundred expanded clones, which were derived from non-depleted graft cells. One year post-transplant, T-cell counts and diversity were largely derived from T cells produced anew.

A library of TCRbeta sequences, prepared with unique molecular identifiers, was generated. MiXCR, run by TCRdb on the PCR reads, gives a single entry per CDR3 protein. The sample records approximately 34,000 distinct CDR3 sequences, roughly 6.5% being singletons. The genes are TRBV6-2 or TRBV6-3 and TRBJ2-5; D is perhaps TRBD1 (5 bases). Source: peripheral blood, taken 60 days after TCRalphabeta/CD19-depleted stem cell transplant. The TCR comes from a child less than two years old who had a stem cell transplant for acute myeloid leukemia, so the T cells may come from the graft donor. The CDR3 here is CASSYRFQETQYF. The CDR3 DNA sequence: TGTGCCAGCAGCTACAGGTTCCAAGAGACCCAGTACTTC.